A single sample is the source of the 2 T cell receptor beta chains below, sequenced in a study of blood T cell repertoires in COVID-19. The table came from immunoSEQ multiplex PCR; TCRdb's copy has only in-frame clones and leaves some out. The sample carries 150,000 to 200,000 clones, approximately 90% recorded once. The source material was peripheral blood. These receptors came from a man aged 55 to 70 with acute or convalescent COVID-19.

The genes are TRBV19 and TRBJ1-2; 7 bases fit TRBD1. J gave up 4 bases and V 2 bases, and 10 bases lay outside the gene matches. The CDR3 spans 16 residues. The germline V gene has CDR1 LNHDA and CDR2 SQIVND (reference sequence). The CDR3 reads CASSIPQGEFIYGYTF. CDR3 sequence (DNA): TGTGCCAGTAGTATACCCCAGGGGGAGTTCATCTATGGCTACACCTTC.

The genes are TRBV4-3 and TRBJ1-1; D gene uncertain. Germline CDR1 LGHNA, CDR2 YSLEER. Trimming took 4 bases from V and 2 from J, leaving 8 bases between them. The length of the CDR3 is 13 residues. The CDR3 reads CASSPTPNTEAFF. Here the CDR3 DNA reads TGCGCCAGCAGCCCTACCCCCAACACTGAAGCTTTCTTT.